The present T cell receptor beta chain was sequenced within a study of T cells in Graves' hyperthyroidism and ophthalmopathy. Study background: Any treatment followed the collection of peripheral blood at initial diagnosis.

Using RNA transcripts as the source, TCR beta CDR3 regions were amplified. With the HTBI primer set, the TCR CDR3 went through a first round of RT-PCR. From the multiplex PCR reads, TCRdb called clonotypes with MiXCR, one entry per CDR3 protein. Of about 210,000 distinct CDR3 sequences listed, about a sixth were seen once; the top ten hold roughly two fifths. Trimming pared 9 bases from V and 3 bases from J, leaving 12 bases between. From germline, CDR1 is KGHDR and CDR2 SFDVKD. This CDR3 is built from 13 residues. The clonotype comes from a man aged 40-50 years with Graves' hyperthyroidism. The specimen sequenced was blood. The J gene is TRBJ2-3, the V gene TRBV24-1, with a possible D match to TRBD1 (5 bases). Here the CDR3 reads CATSGRATDTQYF. The CDR3 DNA follows: TGTGCCACCTCCGGCAGGGCAACAGATACGCAGTATTTT.